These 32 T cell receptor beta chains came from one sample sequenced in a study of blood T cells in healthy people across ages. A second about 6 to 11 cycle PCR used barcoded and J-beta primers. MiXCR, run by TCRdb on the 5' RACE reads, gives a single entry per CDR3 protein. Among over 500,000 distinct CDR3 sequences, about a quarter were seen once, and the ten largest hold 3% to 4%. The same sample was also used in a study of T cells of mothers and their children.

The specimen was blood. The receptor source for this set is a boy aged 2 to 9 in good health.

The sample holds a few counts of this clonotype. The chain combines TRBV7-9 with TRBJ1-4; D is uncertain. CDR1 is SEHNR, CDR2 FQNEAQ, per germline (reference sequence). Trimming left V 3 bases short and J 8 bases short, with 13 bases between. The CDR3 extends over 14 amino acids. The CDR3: CASSFGPSGEKLFF. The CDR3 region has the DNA TGTGCCAGCAGCTTTGGACCGTCGGGGGAAAAACTGTTTTTT.

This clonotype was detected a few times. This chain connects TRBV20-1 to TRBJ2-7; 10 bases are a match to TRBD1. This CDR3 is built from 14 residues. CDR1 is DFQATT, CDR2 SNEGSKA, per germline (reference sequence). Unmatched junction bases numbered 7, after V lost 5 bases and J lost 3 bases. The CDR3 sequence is CSASTGQGNYEQYF. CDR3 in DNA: TGCAGTGCTTCTACGGGACAGGGGAACTACGAGCAGTACTTC.

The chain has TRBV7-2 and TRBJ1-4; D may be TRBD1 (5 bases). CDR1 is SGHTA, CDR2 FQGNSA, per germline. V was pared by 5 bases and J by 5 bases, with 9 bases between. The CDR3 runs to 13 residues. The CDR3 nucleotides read TGTGCCAGCAGCCCCAACAGGAATGAAAAACTGTTTTTT. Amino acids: CASSPNRNEKLFF.

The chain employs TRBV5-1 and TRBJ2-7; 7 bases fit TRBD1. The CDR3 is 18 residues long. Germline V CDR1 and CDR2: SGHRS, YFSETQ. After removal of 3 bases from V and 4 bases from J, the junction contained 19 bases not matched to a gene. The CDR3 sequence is CASSYYVQQGNTLYEQYF. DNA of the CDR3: TGCGCCAGCAGCTACTACGTTCAACAGGGGAATACCTTGTACGAGCAGTACTTC.

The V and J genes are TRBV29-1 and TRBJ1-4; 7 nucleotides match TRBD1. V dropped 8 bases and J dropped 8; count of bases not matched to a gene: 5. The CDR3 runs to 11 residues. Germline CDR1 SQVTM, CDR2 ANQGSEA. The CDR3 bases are TGCAGCATTCGGACAGGAGAAAAACTGTTTTTT. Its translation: CSIRTGEKLFF.

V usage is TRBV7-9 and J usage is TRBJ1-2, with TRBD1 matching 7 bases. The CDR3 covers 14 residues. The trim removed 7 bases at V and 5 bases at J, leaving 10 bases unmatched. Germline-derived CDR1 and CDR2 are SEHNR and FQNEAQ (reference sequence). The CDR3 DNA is TGTGCCAGCACCGCCGGGACAGAAGTTTATGGCTACACCTTC. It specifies CASTAGTEVYGYTF.

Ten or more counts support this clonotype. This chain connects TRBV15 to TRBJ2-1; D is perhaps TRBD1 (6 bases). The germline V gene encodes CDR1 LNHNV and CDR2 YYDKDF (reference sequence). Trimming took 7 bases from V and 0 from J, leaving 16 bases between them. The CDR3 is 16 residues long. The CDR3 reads CATKGVASSSYNEQFF. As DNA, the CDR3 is TGTGCCACCAAGGGGGTGGCCTCAAGCTCCTACAATGAGCAGTTCTTC.

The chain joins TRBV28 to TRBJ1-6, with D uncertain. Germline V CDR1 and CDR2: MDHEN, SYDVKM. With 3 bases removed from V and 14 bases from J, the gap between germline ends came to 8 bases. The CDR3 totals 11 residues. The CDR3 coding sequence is TGTGCCAGCAGTTTTGAAGGGACCCTCCACTTT. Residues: CASSFEGTLHF. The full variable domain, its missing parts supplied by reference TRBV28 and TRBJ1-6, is DVKVTQSSRYLVKRTGEKVFLECVQDMDHENMFWYRQDPGLGLRLIYFSYDVKMKEKGDIPEGYSVSREKKERFSLILESASTNQTSMYLCASSFEGTLHFGNGTRLTVT.

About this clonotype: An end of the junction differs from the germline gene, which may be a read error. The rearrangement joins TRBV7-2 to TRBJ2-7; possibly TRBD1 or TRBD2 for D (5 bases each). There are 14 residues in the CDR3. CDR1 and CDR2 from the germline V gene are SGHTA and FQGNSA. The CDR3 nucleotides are TGTGCCAGCAGCACCGGACGGGGACGGAACGAGCAGTACTTT. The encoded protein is CASSTGRGRNEQYF. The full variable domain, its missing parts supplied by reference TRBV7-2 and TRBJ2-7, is GAGVSQSPSNKVTEKGKDVELRCDPISGHTALYWYRQSLGQGLEFLIYFQGNSAPDKSGLPSDRFSAERTGGSVSTLTIQRTQQEDSAVYLCASSTGRGRNEQYFGPGTRLTVT.

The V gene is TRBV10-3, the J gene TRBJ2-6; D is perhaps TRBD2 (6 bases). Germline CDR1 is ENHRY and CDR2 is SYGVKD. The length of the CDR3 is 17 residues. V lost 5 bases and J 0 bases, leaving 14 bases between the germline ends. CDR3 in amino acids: CAISHTLTSSGANVLTF. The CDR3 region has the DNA TGTGCCATCAGTCACACCCTGACTAGCTCTGGGGCCAACGTCCTGACTTTC.

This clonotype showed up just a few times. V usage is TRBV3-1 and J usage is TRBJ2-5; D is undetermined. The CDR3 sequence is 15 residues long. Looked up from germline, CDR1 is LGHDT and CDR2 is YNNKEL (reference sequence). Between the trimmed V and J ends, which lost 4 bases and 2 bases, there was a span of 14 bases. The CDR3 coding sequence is TGTGCCAGCAGCCCCAACCCCGCCAGACAAGAGACCCAGTACTTC. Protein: CASSPNPARQETQYF.

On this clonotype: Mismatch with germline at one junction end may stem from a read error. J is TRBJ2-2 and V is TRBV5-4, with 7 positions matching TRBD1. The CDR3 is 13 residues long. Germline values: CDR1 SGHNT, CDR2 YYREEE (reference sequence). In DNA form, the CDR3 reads TGTACCAGCAGCTTGACAGGGCGCGGGGAGCTGTTTTTT. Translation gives CTSSLTGRGELFF.

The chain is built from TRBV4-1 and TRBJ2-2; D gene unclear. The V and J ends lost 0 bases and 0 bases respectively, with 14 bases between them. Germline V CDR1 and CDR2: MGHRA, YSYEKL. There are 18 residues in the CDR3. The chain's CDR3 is CASSQDRTRITNTGELFF. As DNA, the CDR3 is TGCGCCAGCAGCCAAGATCGCACGAGGATTACGAACACCGGGGAGCTGTTTTTT.

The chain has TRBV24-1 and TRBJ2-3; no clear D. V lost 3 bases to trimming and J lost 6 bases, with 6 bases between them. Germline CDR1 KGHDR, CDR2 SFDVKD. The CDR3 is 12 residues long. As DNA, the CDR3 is TGTGCCACCAGTGATGACCTGGATACGCAGTATTTT. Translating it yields CATSDDLDTQYF.

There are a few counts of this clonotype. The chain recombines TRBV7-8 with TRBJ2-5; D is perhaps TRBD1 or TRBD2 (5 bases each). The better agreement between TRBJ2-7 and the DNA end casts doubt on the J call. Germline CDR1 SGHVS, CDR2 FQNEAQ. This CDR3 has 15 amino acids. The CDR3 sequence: CASSLGEGWADEQYF. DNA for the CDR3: TGTGCCAGCAGCTTAGGTGAGGGGTGGGCTGACGAGCAGTACTTC.

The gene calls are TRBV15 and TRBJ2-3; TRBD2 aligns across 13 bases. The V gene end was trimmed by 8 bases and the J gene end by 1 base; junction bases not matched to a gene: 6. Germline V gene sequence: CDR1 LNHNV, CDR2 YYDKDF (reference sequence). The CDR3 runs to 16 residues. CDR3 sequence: CATGLAGVRGTDTQYF. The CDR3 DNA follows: TGTGCCACCGGACTAGCGGGAGTACGGGGCACAGATACGCAGTATTTT.

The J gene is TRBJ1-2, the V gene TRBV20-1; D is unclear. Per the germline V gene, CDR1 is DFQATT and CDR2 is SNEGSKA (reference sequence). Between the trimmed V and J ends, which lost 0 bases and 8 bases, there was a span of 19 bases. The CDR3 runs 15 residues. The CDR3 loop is CSARDMKGEVYGYTF. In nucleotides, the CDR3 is TGCAGTGCTAGAGATATGAAGGGTGAAGTCTACGGCTACACCTTC.

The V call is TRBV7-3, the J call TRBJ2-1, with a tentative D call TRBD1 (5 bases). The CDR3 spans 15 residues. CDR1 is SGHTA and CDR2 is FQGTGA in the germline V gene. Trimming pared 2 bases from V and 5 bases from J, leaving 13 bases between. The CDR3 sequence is CASSLYSRADNEQFF. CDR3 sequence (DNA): TGTGCCAGCAGCTTATATTCCAGGGCAGACAATGAGCAGTTCTTC.

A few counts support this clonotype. This CDR3 reads CASSEIPDRVVHEQYF. The CDR3 nucleotides read TGTGCCAGCAGCGAAATTCCGGACAGGGTCGTACACGAGCAGTACTTC. The V gene is TRBV9, the J gene TRBJ2-7; TRBD1 aligns across 8 bases. V shed 3 bases and J 5 bases; nucleotides not matched to a gene: 13. The germline V gene encodes CDR1 SGDLS and CDR2 YYNGEE. The length of the CDR3 is 16 residues.

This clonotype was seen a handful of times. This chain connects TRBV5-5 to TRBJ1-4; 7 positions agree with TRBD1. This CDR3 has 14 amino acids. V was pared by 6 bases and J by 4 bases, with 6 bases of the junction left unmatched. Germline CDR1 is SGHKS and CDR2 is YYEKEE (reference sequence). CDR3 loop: CASTMGTDNEKLFF. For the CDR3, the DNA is TGTGCCAGCACTATGGGGACAGATAATGAAAAACTGTTTTTT.

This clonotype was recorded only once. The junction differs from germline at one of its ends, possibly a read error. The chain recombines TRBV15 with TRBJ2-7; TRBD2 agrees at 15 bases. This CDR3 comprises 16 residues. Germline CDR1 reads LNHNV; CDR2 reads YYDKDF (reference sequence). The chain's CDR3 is CATSRGGLAGGYEQCF. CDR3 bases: TGTGCCACCAGCAGAGGGGGACTAGCGGGAGGCTACGAGCAGTGCTTC.

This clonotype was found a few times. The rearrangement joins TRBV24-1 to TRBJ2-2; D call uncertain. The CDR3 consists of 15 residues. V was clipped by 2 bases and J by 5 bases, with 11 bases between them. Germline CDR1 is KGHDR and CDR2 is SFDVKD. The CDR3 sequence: CATSDSRMITGELFF. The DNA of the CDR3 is TGTGCCACCAGTGATTCGAGAATGATTACCGGGGAGCTGTTTTTT.

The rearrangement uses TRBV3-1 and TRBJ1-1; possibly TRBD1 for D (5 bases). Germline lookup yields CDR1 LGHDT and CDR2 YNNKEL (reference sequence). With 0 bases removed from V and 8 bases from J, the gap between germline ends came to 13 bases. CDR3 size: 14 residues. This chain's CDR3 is CASSQDRGPIEAFF. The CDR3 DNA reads TGTGCCAGCAGCCAAGATAGGGGACCGATAGAAGCTTTCTTT.

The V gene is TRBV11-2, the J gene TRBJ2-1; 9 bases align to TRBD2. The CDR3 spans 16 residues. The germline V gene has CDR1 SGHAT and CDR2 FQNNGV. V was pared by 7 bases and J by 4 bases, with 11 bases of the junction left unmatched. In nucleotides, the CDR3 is TGTGCCAGCAAGCACTGGCGGGAGGGCCTTTACAATGAGCAGTTCTTC. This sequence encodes CASKHWREGLYNEQFF.

The CDR3 coding sequence is TGTGCCAGCAGTACGGGGCAGTCCTACTACGAGCAGTACTTC. Translated: CASSTGQSYYEQYF. The chain uses TRBV2 and TRBJ2-7; D might be TRBD1 or TRBD2, each matching 5 bases. Trimming took off 5 bases at V and 3 bases at J, with 14 bases between the two ends. The CDR3 runs to 14 residues. From germline, CDR1 is SNHLY and CDR2 FYNNEI.

The CDR3 here is CASSFGDGSNYGYTF. The CDR3, as DNA: TGCGCCAGCAGCTTTGGGGACGGATCTAACTATGGCTACACCTTC. The chain joins TRBV5-1 to TRBJ1-2; D may be TRBD1 (5 bases). Germline V gene sequence: CDR1 SGHRS, CDR2 YFSETQ. Trimming pared 2 bases from V and 0 bases from J, leaving 11 bases between. The CDR3 runs to 15 residues.

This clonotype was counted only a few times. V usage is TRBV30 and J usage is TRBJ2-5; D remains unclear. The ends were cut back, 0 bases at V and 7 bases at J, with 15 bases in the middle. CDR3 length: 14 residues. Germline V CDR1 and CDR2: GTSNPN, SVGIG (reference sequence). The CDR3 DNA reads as TGTGCCTGGAGTGTAGGCGTTGAGCATGGGACCCAGTACTTC. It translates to CAWSVGVEHGTQYF. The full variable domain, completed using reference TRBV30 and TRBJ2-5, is SQTIHQWPATLVQPVGSPLSLECTVEGTSNPNLYWYRQAAGRGLQLLFYSVGIGQISSEVPQNLSASRPQDRQFILSSKKLLLSDSGFYLCAWSVGVEHGTQYFGPGTRLLVL.

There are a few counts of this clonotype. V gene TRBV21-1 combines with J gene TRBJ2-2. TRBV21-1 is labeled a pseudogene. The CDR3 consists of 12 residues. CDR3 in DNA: TGTGCCAGCAGTATAAATACCGGGGAGCTGTTTTTT. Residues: CASSINTGELFF.

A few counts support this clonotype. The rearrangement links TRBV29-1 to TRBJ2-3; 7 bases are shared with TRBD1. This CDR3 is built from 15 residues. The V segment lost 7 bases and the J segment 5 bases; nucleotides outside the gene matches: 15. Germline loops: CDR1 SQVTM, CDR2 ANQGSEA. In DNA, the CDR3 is TGCAGCGGGGGATTACCACACCGACAGGGAGATACGCAGTATTTT. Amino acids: CSGGLPHRQGDTQYF.

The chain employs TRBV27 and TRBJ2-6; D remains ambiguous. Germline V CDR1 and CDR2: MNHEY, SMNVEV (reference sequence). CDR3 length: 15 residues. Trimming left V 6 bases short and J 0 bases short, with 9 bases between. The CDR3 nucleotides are TGTGCCAGCAGCTCCGACGGCTCTGGGGCCAACGTCCTGACTTTC. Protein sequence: CASSSDGSGANVLTF.

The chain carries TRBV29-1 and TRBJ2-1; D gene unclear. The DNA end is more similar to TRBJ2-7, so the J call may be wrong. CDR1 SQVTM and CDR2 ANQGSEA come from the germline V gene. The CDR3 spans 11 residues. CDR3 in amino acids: CSATTGYEQYF. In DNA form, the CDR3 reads TGCAGCGCCACTACGGGTTACGAGCAGTACTTC.

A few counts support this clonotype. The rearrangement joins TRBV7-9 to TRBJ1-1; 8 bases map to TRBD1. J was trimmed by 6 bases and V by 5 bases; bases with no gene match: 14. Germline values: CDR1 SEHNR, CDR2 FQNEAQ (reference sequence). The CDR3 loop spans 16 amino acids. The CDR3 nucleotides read TGTGCCAGCAGCCCGTGGACAGGGCGGGCTATCGCTGAAGCTTTCTTT. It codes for CASSPWTGRAIAEAFF.